Listed below are T cell receptor beta chains from one sample, sequenced in a study of post-analysis software for immune sequencing data. From the PCR reads, TCRdb called clonotypes with MiXCR, one entry per CDR3 protein. The sample has 800,000 to 950,000 distinct CDR3 sequences; 53% are singletons. The sequencing sample was made of blood. These receptors originate from a girl aged 5-17 years with multiple sclerosis. The CDR3 runs from the conserved cysteine through the conserved F or W. Each record gives: V gene, clone size, J gene, D gene, CDR3 protein, CDR3 DNA. D genes are given only for firm matches. Clone size is not always given. Where it is, it says once, few, many or a class for expanded clones.

>TRBV20-1|NA|TRBJ2-5|TRBD1
CSARATGTGGGFGTQYF
TGCAGTGCTAGAGCGACCGGGACAGGGGGCGGTTTTGGGACCCAGTACTTC
>TRBV5-1|NA|TRBJ2-1|NA
CASSPSDRDSGEQFF
TGCGCCAGCAGCCCCTCCGACAGAGATAGTGGGGAGCAGTTCTTC
>TRBV7-8|NA|TRBJ1-2|NA
CASSSQTSTQQGDTF
TGTGCCAGCAGCTCGCAGACCTCAACGCAACAAGGGGACACCTTC
>TRBV18|NA|TRBJ2-7|TRBD1
CASSPGTVTHEQYF
TGTGCCAGCTCGCCCGGGACAGTAACACACGAGCAGTACTTC
>TRBV9|NA|TRBJ2-1|NA
CASSGGLTGGNEQFF
TGTGCCAGCAGCGGAGGGTTGACTGGAGGAAATGAGCAGTTCTTC
>TRBV20-1|NA|TRBJ2-7|NA
CSAQSSEGTFYEQYF
TGCAGTGCCCAGAGTTCCGAGGGGACGTTTTACGAGCAGTACTTC
>TRBV29-1|NA|TRBJ2-1|NA
CSVARGNEQFF
TGCAGCGTTGCCAGGGGAAATGAGCAGTTCTTC
>TRBV29-1|many|TRBJ2-1|NA
CSAGLISSEQFF
TGCAGCGCTGGACTAATTTCCAGTGAGCAGTTCTTC
>TRBV11-1|NA|TRBJ1-1|NA
CASTTGGVGTEAFF
TGTGCCAGCACCACGGGGGGGGTTGGGACTGAAGCTTTCTTT
>TRBV12-3/TRBV12-4|few|TRBJ1-2|NA
CASSFRGSGGDYGYTF
TGTGCCAGCAGTTTTCGGGGGAGTGGCGGGGACTATGGCTACACCTTC
>TRBV5-1|NA|TRBJ2-1|NA
CASSLAGGEGRFEEQFF
TGCGCCAGCAGCTTGGCCGGGGGCGAAGGCCGATTCGAAGAGCAGTTCTTC
>TRBV7-2|few|TRBJ2-7|TRBD2
CASSISGRSSYEQYF
TGTGCCAGCAGCATTAGCGGGCGAAGCTCCTACGAGCAGTACTTC
>TRBV29-1|NA|TRBJ1-1|NA
CSATLVGDTEAFF
TGCAGCGCCACGCTGGTTGGGGACACTGAAGCTTTCTTT
>TRBV23-1|NA|TRBJ2-3|TRBD1
CASSPGQGGTLSTDTQYF
TGCGCCAGCAGTCCTGGACAGGGGGGAACCCTAAGCACAGATACGCAGTATTTT
>TRBV3-1|NA|TRBJ2-4|TRBD1
CASSQRDRGHIQYF
TGTGCCAGCAGCCAGAGGGACAGGGGGCACATTCAGTACTTC
>TRBV5-1|NA|TRBJ1-6|NA
CASRAGRGYNSPLHF
TGCGCCAGCAGAGCCGGGAGGGGATATAATTCACCCCTCCACTTT
>TRBV5-1|NA|TRBJ2-7|NA
CASSRGITAGGIGEQYF
TGCGCCAGCAGCCGAGGCATCACCGCAGGGGGGATTGGCGAGCAGTACTTC
>TRBV3-1|NA|TRBJ1-5|TRBD1
CASSHRTGRGQPQHF
TGTGCCAGCAGCCATCGGACAGGGAGAGGTCAGCCCCAGCATTTT
>TRBV12-3/TRBV12-4|few|TRBJ2-6|NA
CASSSLGGGANVLTF
TGTGCCAGCAGTTCCCTCGGAGGCGGGGCCAACGTCCTGACTTTC
>TRBV7-9|NA|TRBJ2-5|NA
CASSFPLQETQYF
TGTGCCAGCAGCTTTCCCCTCCAAGAGACCCAGTACTTC
>TRBV5-6|NA|TRBJ1-2|TRBD1
CASSLPGQGAGYTF
TGTGCCAGCAGCCTCCCCGGCCAGGGGGCGGGCTACACCTTC
>TRBV29-1|few|TRBJ2-5|TRBD1
CSGDRVETQYF
TGCAGCGGGGACAGGGTGGAGACCCAGTACTTC
>TRBV5-1|few|TRBJ2-1|TRBD2
CASSPGTSGTPNEQFF
TGCGCCAGCAGCCCCGGGACTAGCGGCACACCCAATGAGCAGTTCTTC
>TRBV6-4|few|TRBJ2-7|NA
CASSVASGSSYEQYF
TGTGCCAGCAGTGTGGCTAGTGGGTCTTCCTACGAGCAGTACTTC
>TRBV4-1|NA|TRBJ2-3|TRBD2
CASSLPPGGRSADTQYF
TGCGCCAGCAGCCTACCCCCTGGCGGGAGGAGCGCAGATACGCAGTATTTT
>TRBV11-1|few|TRBJ2-4|TRBD2
CASSLPPRSGGTVSAKNIQYF
TGTGCCAGCAGCTTACCCCCCCGTAGCGGGGGGACGGTGAGCGCCAAAAACATTCAGTACTTC
>TRBV20-1|NA|TRBJ2-3|TRBD2
CSARDIAGAPTDTQYF
TGCAGTGCTAGAGATATAGCGGGGGCCCCCACAGATACGCAGTATTTT
>TRBV3-1|NA|TRBJ2-7|TRBD2
CASSQGGAGGPFGEQYF
TGTGCCAGCAGCCAAGGGGGAGCGGGGGGGCCTTTTGGCGAGCAGTACTTC
>TRBV24-1|few|TRBJ2-1|NA
CATRGTNSNEQFF
TGTGCCACCAGAGGAACAAACAGCAATGAGCAGTTCTTC
>TRBV5-6|NA|TRBJ2-7|TRBD2
CASSFDGLATTYEQYF
TGTGCCAGCAGCTTTGACGGACTAGCGACTACCTACGAGCAGTACTTC
>TRBV29-1|few|TRBJ2-1|NA
CSVESRLNNEQFF
TGCAGCGTTGAGTCGCGGCTAAACAATGAGCAGTTCTTC
>TRBV7-2|NA|TRBJ2-7|TRBD2
CASSKTSGGTYEQYF
TGTGCCAGCAGCAAAACTAGCGGGGGGACCTACGAGCAGTACTTC
>TRBV6-5|few|TRBJ1-2|TRBD1
CASSYSPGGGGYTF
TGTGCCAGCAGTTATAGCCCAGGGGGCGGCGGCTACACCTTC
>TRBV20-1|NA|TRBJ2-1|TRBD2
CSALSGRARSRYNEQFF
TGCAGTGCTCTTAGCGGGAGGGCTCGAAGTCGTTACAATGAGCAGTTCTTC
>TRBV20-1|few|TRBJ2-5|NA
CSARNLLRGETQYF
TGCAGTGCTAGAAATCTACTCCGGGGAGAGACCCAGTACTTC
>TRBV7-8|NA|TRBJ2-1|NA
CASTPTGVPYNEQFF
TGTGCCAGCACCCCCACGGGGGTTCCCTACAATGAGCAGTTCTTC
>TRBV6-1|NA|TRBJ1-5|TRBD1
CASSESGQGRQPQHF
TGTGCCAGCAGTGAATCGGGACAGGGACGTCAGCCCCAGCATTTT
>TRBV7-9|NA|TRBJ1-2|TRBD1
CASSSTGTALNYGYTF
TGTGCCAGCAGCTCTACCGGGACAGCATTAAACTATGGCTACACCTTC
>TRBV4-1|NA|TRBJ1-1|NA
CASSHRSVGDTEAFF
TGCGCCAGCAGCCATCGCTCGGTTGGGGACACTGAAGCTTTCTTT
>TRBV10-3|NA|TRBJ2-5|NA
CAISDLSETQYF
TGTGCCATCAGTGATCTCTCAGAGACCCAGTACTTC
>TRBV12-3/TRBV12-4|once|TRBJ2-7|TRBD1
CASTQGASYEQYF
TGTGCCAGCACACAGGGGGCGTCCTACGAGCAGTACTTC
>TRBV20-1|NA|TRBJ2-4|TRBD2
CSAGGTSSRPNIQYF
TGCAGTGCTGGCGGGACTAGCTCGAGACCAAACATTCAGTACTTC
>TRBV12-3/TRBV12-4|few|TRBJ2-7|TRBD1
CASSRTGNREQYF
TGTGCCAGCAGCCGGACAGGGAATCGCGAGCAGTACTTC
>TRBV29-1|few|TRBJ2-7|NA
CSVYHPLIGEQYF
TGCAGCGTTTACCACCCACTCATAGGCGAGCAGTACTTC
>TRBV12-3/TRBV12-4|few|TRBJ2-1|NA
CASSFGQGSYNEQFF
TGTGCCAGCAGTTTTGGGCAGGGATCCTACAATGAGCAGTTCTTC
>TRBV11-2|NA|TRBJ2-1|NA
CASSLDRPRNNEQFF
TGTGCCAGCAGCTTAGATCGTCCCCGGAACAATGAGCAGTTCTTC
>TRBV5-1|NA|TRBJ2-1|TRBD2
CASSWGLAGGTNEQFF
TGCGCCAGCAGCTGGGGACTAGCGGGAGGAACGAATGAGCAGTTCTTC
>TRBV18|NA|TRBJ2-7|NA
CACSPNALGLADEQYF
TGTGCCTGCTCACCAAACGCTTTGGGTCTAGCTGACGAGCAGTACTTC
>TRBV6-5|few|TRBJ1-2|TRBD1
CASSHSSGGDYGYTF
TGTGCCAGCAGTCATTCATCAGGGGGCGACTATGGCTACACCTTC
>TRBV4-1|NA|TRBJ2-1|TRBD2
CASSQGGFWGGSRNWEQFF
TGCGCCAGCAGCCAAGGGGGATTTTGGGGCGGGAGTAGGAACTGGGAGCAGTTCTTC